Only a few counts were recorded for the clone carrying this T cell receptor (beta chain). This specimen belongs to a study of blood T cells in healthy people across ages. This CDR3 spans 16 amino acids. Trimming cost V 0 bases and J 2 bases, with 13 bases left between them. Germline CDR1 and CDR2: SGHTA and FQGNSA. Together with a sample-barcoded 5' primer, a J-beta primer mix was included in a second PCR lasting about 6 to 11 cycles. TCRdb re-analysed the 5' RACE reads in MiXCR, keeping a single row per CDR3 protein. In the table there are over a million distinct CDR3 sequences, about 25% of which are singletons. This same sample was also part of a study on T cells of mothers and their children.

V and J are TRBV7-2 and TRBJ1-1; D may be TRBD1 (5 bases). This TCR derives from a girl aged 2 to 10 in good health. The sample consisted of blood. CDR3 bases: TGTGCCAGCAGCTTAGCGGGGGGAGGGTCCAACACTGAAGCTTTCTTT. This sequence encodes CASSLAGGGSNTEAFF.